The rows below give T cell receptor beta chains drawn from one sample of a study of shared clonotypes between healthy human individuals. Generated by immunoSEQ multiplex PCR, the TCRdb table keeps only in-frame clones and is missing some. The sample lists about 680,000 clones, around 92% occurring once. The sample comprised naive CD8+ T cells sorted from blood. The receptors stem from a man aged 30 to 39 in good health. CDR3s include the opening cysteine and the closing phenylalanine or tryptophan. A D gene is named only where the DNA matches it firmly. Not every row has a clone size; where given, it reads once, few, many or a size class.

clone size: NA
J gene: TRBJ2-1
D gene: TRBD1
V gene: TRBV7-9
CDR3 DNA: TGTGCCAGCAGCCCAGGGGGCGCTTTCAATGAGCAGTTCTTC
CDR3 protein: CASSPGGAFNEQFF

clone size: NA
J gene: TRBJ1-1
D gene: NA
V gene: TRBV27
CDR3 DNA: TGTGCCAGCAGTTTACTAGGAGGGAGTATGAACACTGAAGCTTTCTTT
CDR3 protein: CASSLLGGSMNTEAFF

clone size: NA
J gene: TRBJ2-1
D gene: TRBD2
V gene: TRBV2
CDR3 DNA: TGTGCCAGCAGTGACCCGTTGGGCGGGAGGAGTCGCGGCTCCTACAATGAGCAGTTCTTC
CDR3 protein: CASSDPLGGRSRGSYNEQFF

clone size: NA
J gene: TRBJ1-1
D gene: TRBD1
V gene: TRBV4-1
CDR3 DNA: TGCGCCAGCCGCGCGAGAGAAACAGGGGCGAACACTGAAGCTTTCTTT
CDR3 protein: CASRARETGANTEAFF

clone size: once
J gene: TRBJ2-3
D gene: TRBD2
V gene: TRBV7-9
CDR3 DNA: TGTGCCAGCAGCACTAGCGGGAGGCCCCCCTCCTTCACAGATACGCAGTATTTT
CDR3 protein: CASSTSGRPPSFTDTQYF

clone size: NA
J gene: TRBJ1-5
D gene: TRBD1
V gene: TRBV11-2
CDR3 DNA: TGTGCCAGCAGCTTAGGGGGGACAGGAGTTTATAGCAATCAGCCCCAGCATTTT
CDR3 protein: CASSLGGTGVYSNQPQHF

clone size: NA
J gene: TRBJ2-2
D gene: TRBD1
V gene: TRBV7-9
CDR3 DNA: TGTGCCAGCAGCCCTCCCGGACAGGGGGCGGCCGGGGAGCTGTTTTTT
CDR3 protein: CASSPPGQGAAGELFF

clone size: NA
J gene: TRBJ2-2
D gene: NA
V gene: TRBV7-6
CDR3 DNA: TGTGCCAGCAGCTTAGGAGCAGGGACCGGGGAGCTGTTTTTT
CDR3 protein: CASSLGAGTGELFF

clone size: NA
J gene: TRBJ2-7
D gene: TRBD2
V gene: TRBV29-1
CDR3 DNA: TGCAGCGGCGTTAAGATAGATGGAGCGGGACTTTACGAGCAGTACTTC
CDR3 protein: CSGVKIDGAGLYEQYF

clone size: NA
J gene: TRBJ2-1
D gene: NA
V gene: TRBV7-9
CDR3 DNA: TGTGCCAGCAGCTCCTCGGGCGAGGGGTCTAATGAGCAGTTCTTC
CDR3 protein: CASSSSGEGSNEQFF

clone size: NA
J gene: TRBJ1-2
D gene: NA
V gene: TRBV28
CDR3 DNA: TGTGCCAGCAGGGATCCGGGACTCCCCCAGTATGGCTACACCTTC
CDR3 protein: CASRDPGLPQYGYTF

clone size: NA
J gene: TRBJ2-7
D gene: NA
V gene: TRBV9
CDR3 DNA: TGTGCCAGCAGCGTTCGTACAGAGCCTCCCTACGAGCAGTACTTC
CDR3 protein: CASSVRTEPPYEQYF

clone size: NA
J gene: TRBJ2-7
D gene: TRBD2
V gene: TRBV2
CDR3 DNA: TGTGCCAGCAGTGAAAGGGGCGGGAGGGGATCCTACGAGCAGTACTTC
CDR3 protein: CASSERGGRGSYEQYF

clone size: once
J gene: TRBJ1-2
D gene: NA
V gene: TRBV7-9
CDR3 DNA: TGTGCCAGCAGCTTAGGAGGGGGAAGTGGCTACACCTTC
CDR3 protein: CASSLGGGSGYTF

clone size: NA
J gene: TRBJ2-1
D gene: NA
V gene: TRBV27
CDR3 DNA: TGTGCCAGCAATCATCTAGCGAACCCATTTTACAATGAGCAGTTCTTC
CDR3 protein: CASNHLANPFYNEQFF

clone size: NA
J gene: TRBJ1-4
D gene: NA
V gene: TRBV28
CDR3 DNA: TGTGCCAGCAGTTTCCCCGGGGGCGGGAATGAAAAACTGTTTTTT
CDR3 protein: CASSFPGGGNEKLFF

clone size: NA
J gene: TRBJ2-1
D gene: TRBD2
V gene: TRBV4-1
CDR3 DNA: TGCGCCAGCAGCGAGAAACTAGCGGGAGGTGGGAATGAGCAGTTCTTC
CDR3 protein: CASSEKLAGGGNEQFF

clone size: NA
J gene: TRBJ2-3
D gene: NA
V gene: TRBV7-9
CDR3 DNA: TGTGCCAGCAGCTCGACCGGGACCCCACATGGGGCAGATACGCAGTATTTT
CDR3 protein: CASSSTGTPHGADTQYF

clone size: NA
J gene: TRBJ2-3
D gene: TRBD1
V gene: TRBV6-1
CDR3 DNA: TGTGCCAGCAGTGGTGGACAGGGGGCAGATACGCAGTATTTT
CDR3 protein: CASSGGQGADTQYF

clone size: NA
J gene: TRBJ1-3
D gene: NA
V gene: TRBV15
CDR3 DNA: TGTGCCACCAGCACCGATCGGGGGTCTGGAAACACCATATATTTT
CDR3 protein: CATSTDRGSGNTIYF

clone size: NA
J gene: TRBJ2-5
D gene: NA
V gene: TRBV7-9
CDR3 DNA: TGTGCCAGCAGCTTAGAACGGGAGAGGGGAGAGACCCAGTACTTC
CDR3 protein: CASSLERERGETQYF

clone size: NA
J gene: TRBJ1-1
D gene: NA
V gene: TRBV5-6
CDR3 DNA: TGTGCCAGCAGCCCGGAGGCGACATTGAACACTGAAGCTTTCTTT
CDR3 protein: CASSPEATLNTEAFF

clone size: NA
J gene: TRBJ1-4
D gene: NA
V gene: TRBV28
CDR3 DNA: TGTGCCAGCACCACCCCACCCGATCTAACGAGACAGGAGGTTGATGAAAAACTGTTTTTT
CDR3 protein: CASTTPPDLTRQEVDEKLFF

clone size: NA
J gene: TRBJ1-4
D gene: NA
V gene: TRBV15
CDR3 DNA: TGTGCCACACGATCGAGGGGGTTGACTAATGAAAAACTGTTTTTT
CDR3 protein: CATRSRGLTNEKLFF

clone size: NA
J gene: TRBJ1-5
D gene: NA
V gene: TRBV7-9
CDR3 DNA: TGTGCCAGCAGCTTAGCCCTAACGAACCTGAGGCCCCAGCATTTT
CDR3 protein: CASSLALTNLRPQHF

clone size: NA
J gene: TRBJ2-7
D gene: NA
V gene: TRBV28
CDR3 DNA: TGTGCCAGCAGTTTGGGGGGGCCTTACGAGCAGTACTTC
CDR3 protein: CASSLGGPYEQYF

clone size: NA
J gene: TRBJ2-7
D gene: NA
V gene: TRBV5-4
CDR3 DNA: TGTGCCAGCACGGTGGACGGTATCCCCTACGAGCAGTACTTC
CDR3 protein: CASTVDGIPYEQYF

clone size: NA
J gene: TRBJ1-2
D gene: TRBD1
V gene: TRBV28
CDR3 DNA: TGTGCCAGCAGTAAGACCGGGACAGGGGATAGCTATGGCTACACCTTC
CDR3 protein: CASSKTGTGDSYGYTF

clone size: NA
J gene: TRBJ2-2
D gene: TRBD1
V gene: TRBV28
CDR3 DNA: TGTGCCAGCAGTCAGAACCCCGGACAGGGAGGAACCGGGGAGCTGTTTTTT
CDR3 protein: CASSQNPGQGGTGELFF

clone size: NA
J gene: TRBJ1-2
D gene: NA
V gene: TRBV6-5
CDR3 DNA: TGTGCCAGCAGCCCGGACGGCGGCTATGGCTACACCTTC
CDR3 protein: CASSPDGGYGYTF

clone size: NA
J gene: TRBJ2-7
D gene: NA
V gene: TRBV28
CDR3 DNA: TGTGCCAGCAGTTTTCTGGGCGCGGATTACGAGCAGTACTTC
CDR3 protein: CASSFLGADYEQYF

clone size: NA
J gene: TRBJ2-7
D gene: NA
V gene: TRBV9
CDR3 DNA: TGTGCCACCCCCCGGGCCCCTAACCCCTACGAGCAGTACTTC
CDR3 protein: CATPRAPNPYEQYF

clone size: NA
J gene: TRBJ2-3
D gene: NA
V gene: TRBV5-6
CDR3 DNA: TGTGCCAGCAGCTTGTATACAGATACGCAGTATTTT
CDR3 protein: CASSLYTDTQYF

clone size: NA
J gene: TRBJ2-1
D gene: NA
V gene: TRBV6-5
CDR3 DNA: TGTGCCAGCAGTTACGCGGGAAACGGATACAATGAGCAGTTCTTC
CDR3 protein: CASSYAGNGYNEQFF

clone size: NA
J gene: TRBJ1-2
D gene: TRBD1
V gene: TRBV7-8
CDR3 DNA: TGTGCCAGCAGCTTAGCGCAGGCAGGGGGCGCCCCGAGCTACACCTTC
CDR3 protein: CASSLAQAGGAPSYTF

clone size: NA
J gene: TRBJ2-1
D gene: NA
V gene: TRBV25-1
CDR3 DNA: TGTGCCAGCAGAGGGGGGACTTTCGGCGATGAGCAGTTCTTC
CDR3 protein: CASRGGTFGDEQFF

clone size: NA
J gene: TRBJ2-7
D gene: NA
V gene: TRBV28
CDR3 DNA: TGTGCCAGCAGTTTGGGGTCTGGGGCACACGAGCAGTACTTC
CDR3 protein: CASSLGSGAHEQYF

clone size: NA
J gene: TRBJ2-7
D gene: NA
V gene: TRBV5-5
CDR3 DNA: TGTGCCAGCAGCTCTCCGTCAGGGGTTTTCTCCTACGAGCAGTACTTC
CDR3 protein: CASSSPSGVFSYEQYF

clone size: NA
J gene: TRBJ2-3
D gene: NA
V gene: TRBV28
CDR3 DNA: TGTGCCAGCAGTTCGGACTCATTCGGGAGTAAAGGCACGCAGTATTTT
CDR3 protein: CASSSDSFGSKGTQYF

clone size: NA
J gene: TRBJ2-7
D gene: NA
V gene: TRBV7-9
CDR3 DNA: TGTGCCAGCAGCAAGGACAGCCTGGGGCCCACTTTC
CDR3 protein: CASSKDSLGPTF